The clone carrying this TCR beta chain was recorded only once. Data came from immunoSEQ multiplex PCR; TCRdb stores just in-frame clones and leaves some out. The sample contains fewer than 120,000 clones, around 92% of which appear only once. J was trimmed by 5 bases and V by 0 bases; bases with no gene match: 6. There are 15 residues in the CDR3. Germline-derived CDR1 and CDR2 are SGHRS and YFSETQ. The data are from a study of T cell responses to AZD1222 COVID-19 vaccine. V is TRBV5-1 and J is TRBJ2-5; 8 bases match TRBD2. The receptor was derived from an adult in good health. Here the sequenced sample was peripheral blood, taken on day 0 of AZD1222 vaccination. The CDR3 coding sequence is TGCGCCAGCAGCTTGGGGCTTAGCGGGGCGGAGACCCAGTACTTC. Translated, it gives CASSLGLSGAETQYF.